One and the same sample provided the 18 T cell receptor beta chains below, sequenced in a study of blood T cells in healthy people across ages. The use of a sample-barcoded 5' primer and a J-beta primer mix characterized a second PCR of roughly 6 to 12 cycles. TCRdb fed the 5' RACE reads into MiXCR, producing one record per CDR3 protein. The sample has a few hundred thousand distinct CDR3 sequences; 50% to 60% are singletons. Material for sequencing was blood. The receptors come from a man aged 60 to 75 in good health.

The rearrangement links TRBV28 to TRBJ2-7; tentative D call: TRBD2 (5 bases). V dropped 2 bases and J dropped 8 bases, with 16 bases sitting between them. This CDR3 is built from 14 residues. Germline-derived CDR1 and CDR2 are MDHEN and SYDVKM. CDR3 sequence reads: CASSLGGSAEQQYF. The CDR3, as DNA: TGTGCCAGCAGTTTAGGTGGGAGCGCCGAGCAGCAGTACTTC.

The chain couples TRBV5-6 to TRBJ2-1; D is possibly TRBD1 or TRBD2 (5 bases each). Trimming left V 3 bases short and J 6 bases short, with 16 bases between. Germline lookup yields CDR1 SGHDT and CDR2 YYEEEE. The CDR3 is 15 amino acids. Written as DNA, the CDR3 is TGTGCCAGCAGCTGGCCAAAGGGGAGAATCAATGAGCAGTTCTTC. Amino acids: CASSWPKGRINEQFF.

This clonotype was detected a few times. V and J are TRBV29-1 and TRBJ1-2; D call uncertain. The CDR3 has 11 residues. The V end was cut by 4 bases, the J end by 7 bases, with 10 bases between. Germline CDR1 is SQVTM and CDR2 is ANQGSEA. CDR3 in DNA: TGCAGCGTTGTAGAGCAGCTTGGCTACACCTTC. Amino acid sequence: CSVVEQLGYTF.

The chain employs TRBV7-8 and TRBJ2-7; 8 bases are a match to TRBD1. The CDR3 spans 14 residues. Germline V gene data show CDR1 as SGHVS and CDR2 as FQNEAQ. J lost 7 bases, V lost 4 bases, and 9 bases had no gene match. CDR3 DNA sequence: TGTGCCAGCAGCTATACTCACAGGGGGTGGGAGCAGTACTTC. This codes for CASSYTHRGWEQYF.

Comments on this clonotype: Germline is not matched at one junction end, which may reflect a read error. The J gene is TRBJ2-7, the V gene TRBV14, with a tentative D call TRBD2 (6 bases). CDR1 and CDR2 (germline): SGHDN, FVKESK. The CDR3 runs 15 residues. The CDR3 loop reads CTSSQVQLAIGEQYF. The CDR3 bases are TGTACCAGCAGCCAAGTGCAACTAGCAATCGGCGAGCAGTACTTC.

This clonotype has just a few counts. This sequence joins TRBV5-1 and TRBJ2-1; TRBD2 matches at 7 bases. V was pared by 4 bases and J by 6 bases, with 10 bases of the junction left unmatched. The germline gives CDR1 SGHRS, CDR2 YFSETQ. This CDR3 has 15 amino acids. CDR3 DNA: TGCGCCAGCAGCCCAGGACTAGGTGTGGCCAATGAGCAGTTCTTC. Protein: CASSPGLGVANEQFF.

V gene TRBV3-1 combines with J gene TRBJ2-5; D unresolved. Germline V gene sequence: CDR1 LGHDT, CDR2 YNNKEL (reference sequence). V was clipped by 2 bases and J by 2 bases, with 6 bases between them. The CDR3 spans 13 residues. The chain's CDR3 is CASSQQRQETQYF. In DNA, the CDR3 is TGTGCCAGCAGCCAACAGCGTCAAGAGACCCAGTACTTC.

V gene TRBV4-2 combines with J gene TRBJ2-7, with 11 bases fitting TRBD2. The CDR3 sequence is 17 residues long. V was pared by 3 bases and J by 7 bases, with 14 bases of the junction left unmatched. Germline V lookup: CDR1 LGHNA, CDR2 YNFKEQ. The CDR3 DNA follows: TGTGCCAGCAGCCAGGACCTCCCACTAGCGGGGGCAAATGAGCAGTACTTC. Translation: CASSQDLPLAGANEQYF.

The chain carries TRBV6-6 and TRBJ2-3, with unresolved D. The germline V gene encodes CDR1 MNHNY and CDR2 SVGAGI (reference sequence). V lost 2 bases and J lost 0, with 3 bases in between. The length of the CDR3 is 13 residues. CDR3 region: CASSYRSTDTQYF. Written as DNA, the CDR3 is TGTGCCAGCAGTTACAGGAGCACAGATACGCAGTATTTT.

V is TRBV7-9 and J is TRBJ1-6; D is undetermined. Germline CDR1 and CDR2: SEHNR and FQNEAQ (reference sequence). The germline V and J ends were trimmed by 5 bases and 5 bases, with 7 bases remaining between them. The CDR3 length is 13 residues. CDR3 amino acids: CASSPMNNSPLHF. Here the CDR3 DNA reads TGTGCCAGCAGCCCGATGAATAATTCACCCCTCCACTTT.

The CDR3: CASSLRWGEFYEQYF. In DNA form, the CDR3 reads TGTGCCAGCAGCTTAAGGTGGGGAGAGTTCTACGAGCAGTACTTC. The chain joins TRBV11-2 to TRBJ2-7; weak D call: TRBD2 (5 bases). The CDR3 runs to 15 residues. V shed 2 bases and J shed 3 bases, with 14 bases lying between them. Looked up from germline, CDR1 is SGHAT and CDR2 is FQNNGV.

The gene calls are TRBV18 and TRBJ2-6, with unresolved D. CDR3 length equals 14 residues. Germline CDR1 is KGHSH and CDR2 is LQKENI. Trimming stripped 4 bases from V and 0 bases from J, with 4 bases between. CDR3: CASSRASGANVLTF. The CDR3 DNA is TGTGCCAGCTCACGCGCCTCTGGGGCCAACGTCCTGACTTTC.

In this sample, this clonotype turned up many times. This chain connects TRBV20-1 to TRBJ2-1; TRBD1 aligns across 7 bases. Germline V gene lookup returns CDR1 DFQATT and CDR2 SNEGSKA (reference sequence). The CDR3 is 15 residues long. V lost 6 bases, J lost 7 bases, and 15 bases stayed unmatched. CDR3 sequence (DNA): TGCAGTGCCCCAAAGGGGGCTAGCTGGTTGAATGAGCAGTTCTTC. Protein sequence: CSAPKGASWLNEQFF.

This clonotype has more than one count but fewer than ten. The V call is TRBV20-1, the J call TRBJ2-5; 8 positions agree with TRBD2. There are 14 residues in the CDR3. V dropped 5 bases and J dropped 3; count of bases not matched to a gene: 8. The V gene's germline CDR1 is DFQATT and CDR2 SNEGSKA (reference sequence). The CDR3 DNA follows: TGCAGTGCTGAAGCGGGGGCCTTAAAAGAGACCCAGTACTTC. It codes for CSAEAGALKETQYF.

This clonotype was observed a few times. V usage is TRBV6-5 and J usage is TRBJ2-7; D gene ambiguous. From germline, CDR1 is MNHEY and CDR2 SVGAGI. This CDR3 is built from 16 residues. The V end lost 6 bases, the J end lost 5 bases, and 23 bases lay between the germline ends. The CDR3 region is CASSLLGAGEGNEQYF. CDR3 nucleotides: TGTGCCAGCAGCCTCCTCGGCGCTGGAGAAGGCAACGAGCAGTACTTC.

The CDR3: CATSRGTGGVDTQYF. CDR3 DNA: TGTGCCACCAGCAGAGGAACGGGAGGAGTGGATACGCAGTATTTT. The gene calls are TRBV15 and TRBJ2-3; 7 nucleotides line up with TRBD2. Germline CDR1 LNHNV, CDR2 YYDKDF (reference sequence). CDR3 length: 15 residues. Germline trimming cut 1 base from V and 6 bases from J; bases unmatched to any gene: 7.

This CDR3 reads CAGGRAYEQYF. CDR3 nucleotides: TGTGCCGGGGGGCGAGCCTACGAGCAGTACTTC. The V gene is TRBV30, the J gene TRBJ2-7; D may match TRBD1 or TRBD2 (6 bases each). Germline V gives CDR1 GTSNPN, CDR2 SVGIG (reference sequence). Trimming took 8 bases from V and 2 from J, leaving 10 bases between them. CDR3 size: 11 residues.

The V call is TRBV20-1, the J call TRBJ1-1; 7 bases are shared with TRBD1. This CDR3 has 16 amino acids. In germline, CDR1 is DFQATT, CDR2 SNEGSKA (reference sequence). The V and J ends lost 0 bases and 0 bases, in that order; junction bases with no gene match: 7. CDR3 coding DNA: TGCAGTGCTAGAGATCAAAGGACAGGCATGAACACTGAAGCTTTCTTT. It encodes CSARDQRTGMNTEAFF.